This TCR beta chain appears in the sequencing data of a study of blood T cell repertoires in COVID-19. About the study: COVID-19 samples collected from the United States, Italy and Spain covered acute and convalescent phases. T cells, B-cell-depleted T cells, or PBMCs supplied cDNA or gDNA.

Germline V lookup: CDR1 SGHAT, CDR2 FQNNGV. The CDR3 totals 16 residues. Trimming cost V 2 bases and J 1 base; bases outside gene matches: 7. Original processing notes: From reference gene primer amplification, estimates of nucleated cell counts were derived. Assay used: immunoSEQ multiplex PCR; TCRdb lists only in-frame clones, some missing. V, J and clone size reflect that table, while D and trimming were determined from the DNA. Of just over 95,000 clones listed, about 81% are singletons. The material sequenced was peripheral blood. The receptor was derived from a man aged 55-75 years with acute or convalescent COVID-19. The gene calls are TRBV11-2 and TRBJ1-2; 7 bases are shared with TRBD1. The CDR3 region is CASSLRGQFSNYGYTF. Here the CDR3 DNA reads TGTGCCAGCAGCTTAAGGGGACAGTTTAGTAACTATGGCTACACCTTC.